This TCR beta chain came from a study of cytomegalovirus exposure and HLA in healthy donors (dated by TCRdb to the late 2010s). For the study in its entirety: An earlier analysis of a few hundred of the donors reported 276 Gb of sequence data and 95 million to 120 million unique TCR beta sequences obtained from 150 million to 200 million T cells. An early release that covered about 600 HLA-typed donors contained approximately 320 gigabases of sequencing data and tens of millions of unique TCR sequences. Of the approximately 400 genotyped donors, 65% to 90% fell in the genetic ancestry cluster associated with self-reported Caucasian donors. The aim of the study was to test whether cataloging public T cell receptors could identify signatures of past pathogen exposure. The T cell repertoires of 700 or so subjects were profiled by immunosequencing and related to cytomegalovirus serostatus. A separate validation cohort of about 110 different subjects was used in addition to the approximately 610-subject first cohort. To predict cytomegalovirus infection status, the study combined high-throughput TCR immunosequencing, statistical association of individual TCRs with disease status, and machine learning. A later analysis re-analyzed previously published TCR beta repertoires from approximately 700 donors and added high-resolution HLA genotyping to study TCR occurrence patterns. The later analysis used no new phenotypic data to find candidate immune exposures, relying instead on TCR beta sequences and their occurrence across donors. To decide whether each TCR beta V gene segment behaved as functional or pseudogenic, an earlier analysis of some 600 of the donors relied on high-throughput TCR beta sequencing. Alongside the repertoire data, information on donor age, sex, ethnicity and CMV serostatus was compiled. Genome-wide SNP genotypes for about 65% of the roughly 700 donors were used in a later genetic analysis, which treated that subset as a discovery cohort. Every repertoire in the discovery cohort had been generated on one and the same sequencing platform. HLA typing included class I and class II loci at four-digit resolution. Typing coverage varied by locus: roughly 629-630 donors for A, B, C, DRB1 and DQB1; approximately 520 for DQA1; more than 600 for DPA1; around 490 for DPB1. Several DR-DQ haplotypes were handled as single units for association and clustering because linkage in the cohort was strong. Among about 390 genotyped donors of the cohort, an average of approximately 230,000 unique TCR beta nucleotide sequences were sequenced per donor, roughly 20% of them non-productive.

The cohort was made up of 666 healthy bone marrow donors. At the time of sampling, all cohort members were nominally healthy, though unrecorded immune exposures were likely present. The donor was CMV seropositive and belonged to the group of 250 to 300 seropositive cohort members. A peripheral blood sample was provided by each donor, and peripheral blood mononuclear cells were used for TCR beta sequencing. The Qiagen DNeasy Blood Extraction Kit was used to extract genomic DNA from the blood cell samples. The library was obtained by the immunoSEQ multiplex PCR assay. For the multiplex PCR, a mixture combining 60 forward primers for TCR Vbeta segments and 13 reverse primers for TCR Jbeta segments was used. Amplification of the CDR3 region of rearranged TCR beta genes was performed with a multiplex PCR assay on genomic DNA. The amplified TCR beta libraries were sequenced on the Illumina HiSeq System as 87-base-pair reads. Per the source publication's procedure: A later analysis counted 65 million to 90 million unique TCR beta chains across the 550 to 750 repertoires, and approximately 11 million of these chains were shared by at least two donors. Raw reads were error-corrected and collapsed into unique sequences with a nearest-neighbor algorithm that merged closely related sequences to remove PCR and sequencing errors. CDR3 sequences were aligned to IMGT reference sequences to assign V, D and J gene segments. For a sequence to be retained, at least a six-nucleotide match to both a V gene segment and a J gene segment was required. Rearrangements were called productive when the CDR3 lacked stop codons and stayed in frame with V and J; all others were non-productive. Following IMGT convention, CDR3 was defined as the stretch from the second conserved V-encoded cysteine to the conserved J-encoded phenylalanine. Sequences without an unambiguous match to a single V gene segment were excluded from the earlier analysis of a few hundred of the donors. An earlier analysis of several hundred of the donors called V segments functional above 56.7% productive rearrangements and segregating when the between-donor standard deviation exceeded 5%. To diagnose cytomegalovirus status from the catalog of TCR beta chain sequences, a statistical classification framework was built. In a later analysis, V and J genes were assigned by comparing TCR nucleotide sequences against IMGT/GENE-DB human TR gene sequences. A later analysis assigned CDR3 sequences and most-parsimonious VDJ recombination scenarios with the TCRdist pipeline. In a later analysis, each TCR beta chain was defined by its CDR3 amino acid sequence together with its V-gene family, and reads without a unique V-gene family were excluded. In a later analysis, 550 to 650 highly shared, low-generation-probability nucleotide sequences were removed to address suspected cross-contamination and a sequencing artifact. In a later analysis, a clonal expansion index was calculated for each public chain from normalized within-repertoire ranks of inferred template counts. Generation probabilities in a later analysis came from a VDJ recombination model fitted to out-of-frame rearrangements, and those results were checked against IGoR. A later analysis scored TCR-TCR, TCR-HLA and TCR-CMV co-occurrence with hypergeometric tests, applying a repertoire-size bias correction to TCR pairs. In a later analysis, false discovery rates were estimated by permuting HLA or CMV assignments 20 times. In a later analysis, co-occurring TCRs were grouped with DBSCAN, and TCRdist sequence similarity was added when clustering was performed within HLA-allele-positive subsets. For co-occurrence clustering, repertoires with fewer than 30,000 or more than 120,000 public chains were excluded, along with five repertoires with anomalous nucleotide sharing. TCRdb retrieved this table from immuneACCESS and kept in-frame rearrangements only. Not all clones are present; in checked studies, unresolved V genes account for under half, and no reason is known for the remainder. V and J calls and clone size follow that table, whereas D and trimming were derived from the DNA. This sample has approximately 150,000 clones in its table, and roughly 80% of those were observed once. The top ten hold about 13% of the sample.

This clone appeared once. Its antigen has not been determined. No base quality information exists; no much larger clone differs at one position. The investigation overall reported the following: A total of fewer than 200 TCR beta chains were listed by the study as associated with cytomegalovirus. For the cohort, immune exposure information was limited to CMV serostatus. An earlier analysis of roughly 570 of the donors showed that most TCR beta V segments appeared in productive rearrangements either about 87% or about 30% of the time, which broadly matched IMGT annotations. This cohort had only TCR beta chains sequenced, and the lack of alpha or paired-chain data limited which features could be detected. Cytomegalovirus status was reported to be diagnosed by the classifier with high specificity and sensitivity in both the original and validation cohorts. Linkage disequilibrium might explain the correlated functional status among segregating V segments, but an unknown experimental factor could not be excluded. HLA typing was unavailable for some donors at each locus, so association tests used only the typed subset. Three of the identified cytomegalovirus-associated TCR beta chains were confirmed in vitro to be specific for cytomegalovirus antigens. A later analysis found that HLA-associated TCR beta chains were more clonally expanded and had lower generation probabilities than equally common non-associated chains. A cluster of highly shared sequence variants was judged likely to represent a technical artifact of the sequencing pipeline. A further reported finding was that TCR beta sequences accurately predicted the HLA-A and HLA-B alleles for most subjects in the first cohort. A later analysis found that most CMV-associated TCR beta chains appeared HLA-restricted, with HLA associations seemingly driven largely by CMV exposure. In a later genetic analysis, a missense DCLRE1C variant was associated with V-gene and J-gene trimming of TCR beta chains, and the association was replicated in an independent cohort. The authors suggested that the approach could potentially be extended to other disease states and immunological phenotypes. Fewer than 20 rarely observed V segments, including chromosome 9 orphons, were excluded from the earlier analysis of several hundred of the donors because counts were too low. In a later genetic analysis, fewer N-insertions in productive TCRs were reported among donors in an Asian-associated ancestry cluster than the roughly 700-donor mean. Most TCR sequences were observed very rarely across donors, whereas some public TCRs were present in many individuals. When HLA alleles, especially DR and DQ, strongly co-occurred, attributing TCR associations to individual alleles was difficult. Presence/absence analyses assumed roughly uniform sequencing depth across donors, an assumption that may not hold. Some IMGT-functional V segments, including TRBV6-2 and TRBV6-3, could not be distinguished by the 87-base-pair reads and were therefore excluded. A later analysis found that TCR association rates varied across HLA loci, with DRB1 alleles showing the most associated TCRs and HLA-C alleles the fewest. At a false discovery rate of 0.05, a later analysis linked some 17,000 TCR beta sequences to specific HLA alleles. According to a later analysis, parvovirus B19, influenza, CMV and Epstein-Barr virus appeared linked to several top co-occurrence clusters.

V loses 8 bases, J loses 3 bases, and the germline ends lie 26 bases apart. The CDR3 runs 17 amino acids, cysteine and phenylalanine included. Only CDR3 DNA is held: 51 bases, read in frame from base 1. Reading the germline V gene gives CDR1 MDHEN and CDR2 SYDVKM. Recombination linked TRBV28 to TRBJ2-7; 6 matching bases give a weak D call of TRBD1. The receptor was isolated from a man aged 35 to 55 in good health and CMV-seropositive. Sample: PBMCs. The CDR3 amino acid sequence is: CASLSSGTPKEGYEQYF. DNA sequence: TGTGCCAGCCTCTCATCGGGGACACCCAAAGAGGGCTACGAGCAGTACTTC.